These 5 T cell receptor beta chains were all obtained from the same sample, sequenced in a study of T cell responses to AZD1222 COVID-19 vaccine. TCRdb's copy holds only in-frame clones and misses some; the assay was immunoSEQ multiplex PCR. Altogether more than 95,000 clones are present, 80% to 90% being singletons, with the ten largest covering 10%. This specimen consisted of peripheral blood, obtained on day 0 of AZD1222 vaccination. The receptors were sampled from an adult in good health.

The chain is built from TRBV3-1 (or the pseudogene TRBV3-2) and TRBJ1-2; D is possibly TRBD1 (6 bases). CDR3 length equals 15 residues. V lost 7 bases and J 4 bases, leaving 19 bases between the germline ends. Germline assignment: CDR1 LGHDT and CDR2 YNNKEL (reference sequence). CDR3 sequence: CASTPRGGASYGYTF. CDR3 in DNA: TGTGCCAGCACCCCGAGGGGGGGGGCGAGCTATGGCTACACCTTC.

V and J are TRBV6-5 and TRBJ2-7, with a tentative D call TRBD2 (5 bases). Germline-derived CDR1 and CDR2 are MNHEY and SVGAGI. The CDR3 consists of 14 residues. V was pared by 2 bases and J by 4 bases, with 12 bases between. CDR3 protein: CASSYPGRTYEQYF. The CDR3 DNA reads TGTGCCAGCAGTTACCCAGGACGGACTTACGAGCAGTACTTC.

The CDR3 reads CASSLDAPGRQYF. As DNA, the CDR3 is TGTGCCAGCAGCTTAGATGCGCCGGGTCGGCAGTACTTC. The gene calls are TRBV11-2 and TRBJ2-7; D gene ambiguous. CDR3 size: 13 residues. V lost 0 bases and J 9 bases, leaving 12 bases between the germline ends. CDR1 is SGHAT and CDR2 is FQNNGV in the germline V gene.

The chain employs TRBV28 and TRBJ1-3; D ambiguous. V was shortened by 1 base and J by 4 bases, with 2 bases between the two germline ends. This CDR3 spans 12 amino acids. Germline values: CDR1 MDHEN, CDR2 SYDVKM. For the CDR3, the DNA is TGTGCCAGCAGTTTATTAGGAAACACCATATATTTT. It is translated as CASSLLGNTIYF.

The chain employs TRBV5-1 and TRBJ2-1, with 7 bases that match TRBD1. V was clipped by 0 bases and J by 4 bases; unmatched bases: 4. The V gene's germline CDR1 is SGHRS and CDR2 YFSETQ. The CDR3 runs 15 residues. The CDR3 region is CASSLEAGGYNEQFF. For the CDR3, the DNA is TGCGCCAGCAGCTTGGAGGCAGGGGGTTACAATGAGCAGTTCTTC.